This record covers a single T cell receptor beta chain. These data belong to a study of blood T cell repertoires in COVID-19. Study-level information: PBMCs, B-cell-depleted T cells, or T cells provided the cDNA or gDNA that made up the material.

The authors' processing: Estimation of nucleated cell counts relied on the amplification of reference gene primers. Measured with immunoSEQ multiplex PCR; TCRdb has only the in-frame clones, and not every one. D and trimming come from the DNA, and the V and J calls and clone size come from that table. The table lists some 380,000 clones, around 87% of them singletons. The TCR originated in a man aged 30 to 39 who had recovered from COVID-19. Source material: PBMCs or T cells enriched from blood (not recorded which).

CDR3 loop: CASSLGLSYEQYF. The DNA of the CDR3 is TGTGCCAGCAGTTTGGGGCTTTCCTACGAGCAGTACTTC. The chain couples TRBV27 to TRBJ2-7; a possible D gene is TRBD1 (5 bases). Germline V gene data show CDR1 as MNHEY and CDR2 as SMNVEV (reference sequence). CDR3 length: 13 residues. Trimming took off 3 bases at V and 1 base at J, with 7 bases between the two ends.